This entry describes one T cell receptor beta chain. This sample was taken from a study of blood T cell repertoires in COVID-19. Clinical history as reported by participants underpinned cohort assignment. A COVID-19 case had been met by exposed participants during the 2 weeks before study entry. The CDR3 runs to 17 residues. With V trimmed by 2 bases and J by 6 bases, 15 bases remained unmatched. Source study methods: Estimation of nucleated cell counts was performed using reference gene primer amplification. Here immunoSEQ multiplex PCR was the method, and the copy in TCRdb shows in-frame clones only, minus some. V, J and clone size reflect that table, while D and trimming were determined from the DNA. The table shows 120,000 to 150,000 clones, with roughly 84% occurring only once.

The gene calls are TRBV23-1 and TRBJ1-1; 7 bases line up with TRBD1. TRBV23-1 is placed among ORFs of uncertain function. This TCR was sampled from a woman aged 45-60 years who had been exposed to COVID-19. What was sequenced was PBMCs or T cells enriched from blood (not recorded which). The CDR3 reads CASSQEDREGTLPEAFF. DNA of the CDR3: TGCGCCAGCAGTCAAGAAGACAGGGAAGGGACTTTGCCTGAAGCTTTCTTT.